The clone carrying this T cell receptor beta chain was observed a few times. MiXCR, applied by TCRdb to the RT-PCR reads, yields one record per CDR3 protein. This sample has around 700,000 distinct CDR3 sequences, with approximately 15% found just once. Sequencing input: memory CD4+ T cells from blood. This TCR was sampled from a female donor in good health, serving as a healthy control.

CDR3 DNA: TGTGCCAGCAGCCGCGGGACTAGCGGGTATACCGGGGAGCTGTTTTTT. Amino acid sequence: CASSRGTSGYTGELFF. The rearrangement uses TRBV7-2 and TRBJ2-2, with TRBD2 matching 12 bases. The CDR3 has 16 amino acids. The germline V gene encodes CDR1 SGHTA and CDR2 FQGNSA. V shed 5 bases and J 5 bases; nucleotides not matched to a gene: 6.